Listed below are T cell receptor beta chains from one sample, sequenced in a study of T-cell reconstitution after alpha-beta-depleted transplantation in children. MiXCR, run by TCRdb on the PCR reads, gives a single entry per CDR3 protein. This sample has fewer than 550,000 distinct CDR3 sequences; over 9.5% occur once, and the top ten carry 2% to 2.5%. Sequencing was performed on PBMCs, taken before TCRalphabeta/CD19-depleted stem cell transplant. The source is a child aged 2-15 years with inherited bone marrow failure, due to receive a stem cell transplant. The CDR3 runs from the conserved cysteine through the conserved F or W. The D gene is left open where the match is weak. Size tells how often a clone was seen (once, few, many) or the class of an expanded clone, and some rows leave it out.

.,TRBV11-2,14,TRBJ2-3,many,.,CASSLEVVGTGTHF
TRBD2,TRBV5-1,16,TRBJ2-3,many,TGCGCCAGCAGCTTGGAGTTGCGGGAGAGCACAGATACGCAGTATTTT,CASSLELRESTDTQYF
.,TRBV6-2/TRBV6-3,14,TRBJ1-2,.,TGTGCCAGCAGTTACCTACAGGGAGGCGGTGGCTACACCTTC,CASSYLQGGGGYTF
.,TRBV28,16,TRBJ2-2,many,TGTGCCACCCTCGAAGGGAAGCTAAGGGGCACCGGGGAGCTGTTTTTT,CATLEGKLRGTGELFF
.,TRBV7-8,14,TRBJ2-1,many,TGTGCCAGCAGTAAAAGTGGTCGGGTCTCTGAGCAGTTCTTC,CASSKSGRVSEQFF
TRBD2,TRBV10-2,16,TRBJ2-3,.,TGCGCCAGCAGTGAGTATAGCGGGGGACGCACAGATACGCAGTATTTT,CASSEYSGGRTDTQYF
.,TRBV5-1,13,TRBJ1-1,many,TGCGCCAGCAGCTTCGGCAGGGACACTGAAGCTTTCTTT,CASSFGRDTEAFF
.,TRBV12-3/TRBV12-4,14,TRBJ2-7,few,TGTGCCAGCACCCGGGACTGGGAGCCCTACGAGCAGTACTTC,CASTRDWEPYEQYF
TRBD1,TRBV6-6,13,TRBJ2-3,many,TGTGCCAGCAGCAGGGACAGGCCAGATACGCAGTATTTT,CASSRDRPDTQYF
.,TRBV4-1,16,TRBJ1-2,few,TGCGCCAGCAGCCAAGCCGGGCTACCTGACAGCTATGGCTACACCTTC,CASSQAGLPDSYGYTF
TRBD1,TRBV29-1,13,TRBJ1-5,few,TGCAGCGTCGGAGACAGGGGGAATCAGCCCCAGCATTTT,CSVGDRGNQPQHF
.,TRBV4-1,14,TRBJ2-3,many,TGCGCCAGCAGCCAAGATCTTTGGGGTGATACGCAGTATTTT,CASSQDLWGDTQYF
.,TRBV5-4,13,TRBJ2-3,few,TGTGCCAGCAGAATTGCTAGCACAGATACGCAGTATTTT,CASRIASTDTQYF
TRBD1,TRBV5-1,15,TRBJ2-2,many,TGCGCCAGCAGTAACAGGGGGCGGAACACCGGGGAGCTGTTTTTT,CASSNRGRNTGELFF
.,TRBV5-1,15,TRBJ2-2,many,TGCGCCAGCAGCTTCTCGGCCACTAACACCGGGGAGCTGTTTTTT,CASSFSATNTGELFF
.,TRBV5-2,15,TRBJ2-7,.,TGTGCCATGGGCCCCGGGCTCCTCTGGGACTACGAGCAGTACTTC,CAMGPGLLWDYEQYF
.,TRBV27,14,TRBJ2-5,.,TGTGCCAGCGGCCCGCGAGGGGGGCTAGAGACCCAGTACTTC,CASGPRGGLETQYF
TRBD2,TRBV10-3,16,TRBJ2-2,many,TGTGCCATCAGGCCTCCTTTAGCGGGAGGCGCCGGGGAGCTGTTTTTT,CAIRPPLAGGAGELFF
.,TRBV12-3/TRBV12-4,14,TRBJ2-4,few,TGTGCCAGCAGTTTGTTAGCAGGGGACGTCATTCAGTACTTC,CASSLLAGDVIQYF
.,TRBV5-1,16,TRBJ2-4,many,TGCGCCAGCAGCTTGGCCCCACATCTAGCCAAAAACATTCAGTACTTC,CASSLAPHLAKNIQYF
.,TRBV19,16,TRBJ1-2,many,TGTGCCAGTAGTGGGAATGTGGCCCTGAGACACGGTGGCTACACCTTC,CASSGNVALRHGGYTF
TRBD1,TRBV7-2,16,TRBJ2-2,many,TGTGCCAGCAGCACCCGGGACAGGGCACGGACCGGGGAGCTGTTTTTT,CASSTRDRARTGELFF
TRBD2,TRBV28,16,TRBJ2-3,.,TGTGCCAGCCTTCCCGCGGGACTAGCAGACACAGATACGCAGTATTTT,CASLPAGLADTDTQYF
TRBD1,TRBV4-1,18,TRBJ1-4,.,TGCGCCAGCAGCCAAGATAGGGCCGGACAGGGCGGTAATGAAAAACTGTTTTTT,CASSQDRAGQGGNEKLFF
TRBD2,TRBV25-1,15,TRBJ2-7,many,TGTGCCAGCAGTGAAGGACTAGCGGGATCCTACGAGCAGTACTTC,CASSEGLAGSYEQYF
.,TRBV5-5,14,TRBJ2-1,.,TGTGCCAGCAGCTCCGGGACCCATCTGGGTGAGCAGTTCTTC,CASSSGTHLGEQFF
.,TRBV24-1,12,TRBJ2-2,many,TGTGCCACCAGCGGGGTTACCGGGGAGCTGTTTTTT,CATSGVTGELFF
.,TRBV11-2,16,TRBJ2-7,few,TGTGCCAGCAGCCCCAGTCGGGGACTGGCCAATTACGAGCAGTACTTC,CASSPSRGLANYEQYF
TRBD2,TRBV30,16,TRBJ2-5,many,TGTGCCTGGAGTGTGAGGCTAGCGGGAGGATTGGAGACCCAGTACTTC,CAWSVRLAGGLETQYF
.,TRBV7-2,14,TRBJ2-3,.,TGTGCCAGCAGCCCGGACAGATACACAGATACGCAGTATTTT,CASSPDRYTDTQYF
.,TRBV27,15,TRBJ2-7,few,TGTGCCAGCAGTTTAACAGGACCTCAGGGGCACGAGCAGTACTTC,CASSLTGPQGHEQYF
.,TRBV27,14,TRBJ2-2,many,TGTGCCAGCAGTTTATATGGGTTAGGCGGGGAGCTGTTTTTT,CASSLYGLGGELFF
TRBD2,TRBV7-2,17,TRBJ2-3,.,TGTGCCAGCAGCTTAGTCGCTAGCGGGAGGAGCACAGATACGCAGTATTTT,CASSLVASGRSTDTQYF
TRBD1,TRBV2,13,TRBJ1-5,many,TGTGCCGGATCCAGGGGGAGCAATCAGCCCCAGCATTTT,CAGSRGSNQPQHF
.,TRBV14,17,TRBJ2-1,few,TGTGCCAGCAGCCAAGTTGGAAACGGGGGTCGAAACAATGAGCAGTTCTTC,CASSQVGNGGRNNEQFF
TRBD2,TRBV19,16,TRBJ2-1,few,TGTGCCAGTAGTTCCCCGGGACTAGCGGCCTACAATGAGCAGTTCTTC,CASSSPGLAAYNEQFF
.,TRBV7-2,15,TRBJ1-1,.,TGTGCCAGCAGCTCCGGTCCGGGGGAGGGCACTGAAGCTTTCTTT,CASSSGPGEGTEAFF
.,TRBV28,18,TRBJ1-5,many,TGTGCCAGCAGTACCACCTGGACAGTTAATTATAGCAATCAGCCCCAGCATTTT,CASSTTWTVNYSNQPQHF
TRBD2,TRBV7-9,14,TRBJ2-5,few,TGTGCCAGCGATTTTGCGGGAGCGGGGGAGACCCAGTACTTC,CASDFAGAGETQYF
.,TRBV12-1,17,TRBJ2-1,many,TGTGCCAGCAGCTTTGCCCCCAGCGGGGCGGGGGACAATGAGCAGTTCTTC,CASSFAPSGAGDNEQFF
.,TRBV10-2,12,TRBJ1-2,many,TGCGCCAGCAGCGGGGGAGGCTATGGCTACACCTTC,CASSGGGYGYTF
TRBD1,TRBV5-1,16,TRBJ2-1,many,TGCGCCAGCAGCCCAACGACAGGGGTCTCCTACAATGAGCAGTTCTTC,CASSPTTGVSYNEQFF
TRBD1,TRBV28,14,TRBJ1-2,many,TGTGCCAGCAGTCCGGGACAGGGGGCTGGTGGCTACACCTTC,CASSPGQGAGGYTF
.,TRBV5-7,15,TRBJ2-3,few,TGTGCCAGCAGCCCCGTAGAAAGGGCCACAGATACGCAGTATTTT,CASSPVERATDTQYF
TRBD2,TRBV12-3/TRBV12-4,15,TRBJ2-2,many,TGTGCCAGCAGTTTACTCGGGGGGGCTGTCGGGGAGCTGTTTTTT,CASSLLGGAVGELFF
TRBD1,TRBV7-2,11,TRBJ2-5,many,TGTGCCAGCAGCCCAGGGGGGACCCAGTACTTC,CASSPGGTQYF
TRBD2,TRBV27,15,TRBJ2-1,many,TGTGCCAGCAGTTTAGTGGCTAGCGGGCCAAATGAGCAGTTCTTC,CASSLVASGPNEQFF
.,TRBV14,15,TRBJ1-1,.,TGTGCCAGCAGCCACCCCCATCCGGGGTACGCTGAAGCTTTCTTT,CASSHPHPGYAEAFF
.,TRBV5-1,15,TRBJ2-1,many,TGCGCCAGCAGCCCCGAATTGTGGCTTTACAATGAGCAGTTCTTC,CASSPELWLYNEQFF
TRBD1,TRBV29-1,15,TRBJ1-1,many,TGCAGCGTAGATATAACACAGGGGGCGAGCACTGAAGCTTTCTTT,CSVDITQGASTEAFF
TRBD1,TRBV12-3/TRBV12-4,15,TRBJ1-2,.,TGTGCCAGCTCTCCCATGGGACAGGGGGCGGGTGGCTACACCTTC,CASSPMGQGAGGYTF
.,TRBV10-3,17,TRBJ2-3,many,TGTGCCATCAGTGAGATCCTTCATAGATCGCACCCAGATACGCAGTATTTT,CAISEILHRSHPDTQYF
TRBD1,TRBV4-3,15,TRBJ2-5,many,TGCGCCAGCAGCCGGTTGACAGGGGAACAAGAGACCCAGTACTTC,CASSRLTGEQETQYF
.,TRBV10-2,13,TRBJ2-7,many,TGCGCCAGCAGTGAGCCGGGTGCCTACGAGCAGTACTTC,CASSEPGAYEQYF